The 21 T cell receptor beta chains presented below share a single source sample, sequenced in a study of CD8 T cells in ankylosing spondylitis. TCRdb independently ran MiXCR on the 5' RACE reads; one entry per CDR3 protein. This table holds about 140,000 distinct CDR3 sequences, 30% to 35% found once. The specimen was synovial fluid, either unsorted or a sorted T cell fraction (not recorded which). These receptors all stem from a male donor with ankylosing spondylitis.

V gene TRBV28 combines with J gene TRBJ2-6; 8 bases line up with TRBD1. The length of the CDR3 is 15 residues. The junction had 6 bases not matched to a gene; V was cut back by 7 bases and J by 4 bases. The germline CDR1 and CDR2 sequences are MDHEN and SYDVKM. The CDR3 DNA reads as TGTGCCAGCACCAGACAGGGGTTCGGGGCCAACGTCCTGACTTTC. The encoded protein is CASTRQGFGANVLTF.

This clonotype was detected a few times. The V call is TRBV29-1, the J call TRBJ2-3; TRBD2 agrees at 8 bases. The CDR3 sequence is 17 residues long. The germline CDR1 and CDR2 sequences are SQVTM and ANQGSEA. Trimming cost V 1 base and J 2 bases; bases outside gene matches: 11. CDR3 in amino acids: CSVEGLGAGANTDTQYF. CDR3 in DNA: TGCAGCGTTGAAGGGCTCGGAGCGGGGGCAAACACAGATACGCAGTATTTT.

There are many counts of this clonotype. The chain is built from TRBV20-1 and TRBJ2-3, with 8 bases matching TRBD2. Trimming at V came to 5 bases and at J to 8 bases, leaving 15 bases not matched to a gene. The CDR3 sequence is 15 residues long. In germline, CDR1 is DFQATT, CDR2 SNEGSKA (reference sequence). This CDR3 is CSAASTSDGIPTQYF. CDR3 sequence (DNA): TGCAGTGCTGCGTCGACTAGCGACGGCATCCCTACGCAGTATTTT.

This clonotype appeared a few times. The chain has TRBV27 and TRBJ1-1; D ambiguous. The CDR3 loop spans 12 amino acids. Trimming pared 8 bases from V and 0 bases from J, leaving 7 bases between. Germline lookup yields CDR1 MNHEY and CDR2 SMNVEV (reference sequence). In nucleotides, the CDR3 is TGTGCCAGCTACGACTTGAACACTGAAGCTTTCTTT. This encodes CASYDLNTEAFF.

The sample holds many counts of this clonotype. The chain combines TRBV20-1 with TRBJ1-1; the D gene is possibly TRBD1 (6 bases). V lost 6 bases and J lost 4, with 12 bases in between. Germline V gene data show CDR1 as DFQATT and CDR2 as SNEGSKA (reference sequence). This CDR3 is built from 12 residues. CDR3 loop: CSATQGFTEAFF. CDR3 DNA sequence: TGCAGTGCGACACAGGGTTTCACTGAAGCTTTCTTT.

This clonotype turned up a few times. The rearrangement joins TRBV2 to TRBJ2-7; maybe TRBD2 (6 bases). Trimming took off 7 bases at V and 2 bases at J, with 9 bases between the two ends. Germline-derived CDR1 and CDR2 are SNHLY and FYNNEI. The CDR3 runs to 12 residues. CDR3 in amino acids: CASKEGPYEQYF. CDR3 in DNA: TGTGCCAGCAAGGAGGGGCCCTACGAGCAGTACTTC.

The CDR3 loop reads CASSLASRTANYGYTF. CDR3 DNA sequence: TGTGCCAGCAGCTTGGCTTCTAGGACGGCTAACTATGGCTACACCTTC. V gene TRBV5-6 combines with J gene TRBJ1-2; unclear D gene. Germline V lookup: CDR1 SGHDT, CDR2 YYEEEE. This CDR3 contains 16 residues. V was pared by 0 bases and J by 0 bases, with 12 bases between. The variable domain in full, completed from reference TRBV5-6 and TRBJ1-2, reads DAGVTQSPTHLIKTRGQQVTLRCSPKSGHDTVSWYQQALGQGPQFIFQYYEEEERQRGNFPDRFSGHQFPNYSSELNVNALLLGDSALYLCASSLASRTANYGYTFGSGTRLTVV.

The table lists this clonotype with a few counts. V and J are TRBV6-4 and TRBJ1-1; D unresolved. Between the trimmed V and J ends, which lost 0 bases and 7 bases, there was a span of 6 bases. The CDR3 covers 12 residues. Germline assignment: CDR1 MRHNA and CDR2 SNTAGT. CDR3 in amino acids: CASSDSRGEAFF. In DNA, the CDR3 is TGTGCCAGCAGTGACTCTCGAGGTGAAGCTTTCTTT.

This chain connects TRBV7-9 to TRBJ1-2, with D hard to call. Trimming pared 2 bases from V and 3 bases from J, leaving 16 bases between. This CDR3 is 16 amino acids long. Germline V gene sequence: CDR1 SEHNR, CDR2 FQNEAQ (reference sequence). CDR3 protein: CASSLWPGMVDYGYTF. Written as DNA, the CDR3 is TGTGCCAGCAGCTTATGGCCTGGGATGGTGGACTATGGCTACACCTTC.

This clonotype appeared a single time. The V and J genes are TRBV20-1 and TRBJ2-7, with D perhaps TRBD2 (5 bases). Germline values: CDR1 DFQATT, CDR2 SNEGSKA (reference sequence). The CDR3 covers 13 residues. V lost 7 bases and J lost 1, with 14 bases in between. CDR3 bases: TGCAGTGTTCGGACTCCGATATCCTACGAGCAGTACTTC. Amino acids: CSVRTPISYEQYF.

This chain uses TRBV19 with TRBJ2-1; 7 bases line up with TRBD2. Trimming at V came to 5 bases and at J to 2 bases, leaving 9 bases not matched to a gene. This CDR3 contains 16 residues. CDR1 and CDR2 from the germline V gene are LNHDA and SQIVND (reference sequence). The CDR3, as DNA: TGTGCCAGTAGTCCGCGCGGGAGTTCGCCCTACAATGAGCAGTTCTTC. Translating gives CASSPRGSSPYNEQFF. Supplemented by reference TRBV19 and TRBJ2-1, the full variable domain reads DGGITQSPKYLFRKEGQNVTLSCEQNLNHDAMYWYRQDPGQGLRLIYYSQIVNDFQKGDIAEGYSVSREKKESFPLTVTSAQKNPTAFYLCASSPRGSSPYNEQFFGPGTRLTVL.

Many counts were recorded for this clonotype. This chain joins TRBV28 and TRBJ1-5, with a weak D call TRBD1 (6 bases). V was clipped by 2 bases and J by 6 bases, with 17 bases between them. There are 16 residues in the CDR3. Per the germline V gene, CDR1 is MDHEN and CDR2 is SYDVKM. The CDR3 reads CASSLGGDIRGQPQHF. CDR3 nucleotides: TGTGCCAGCAGTTTAGGGGGCGACATTAGAGGTCAGCCCCAGCATTTT.

The V gene is TRBV12-3 or TRBV12-4, the J gene TRBJ2-1; D assignment may be TRBD1 or TRBD2 (6 bases each). V lost 3 bases and J lost 3, with 15 bases in between. The CDR3 totals 16 residues. The CDR3 loop reads CASSFMGGQIYNEQFF. In DNA form, the CDR3 reads TGTGCCAGCAGTTTTATGGGGGGACAAATCTACAATGAGCAGTTCTTC.

This rearrangement joins TRBV7-8 to TRBJ2-4; the D gene is possibly TRBD1 (5 bases). Germline values: CDR1 SGHVS, CDR2 FQNEAQ. V shed 0 bases and J shed 11 bases, with 14 bases lying between them. This CDR3 spans 14 amino acids. The CDR3 DNA sequence: TGTGCCAGCAGCTTAGCGCCCGGACATCCCCTTCAGTACTTC. Its protein product is CASSLAPGHPLQYF.

A few counts support this clonotype. The chain links TRBV12-3 or TRBV12-4 to TRBJ1-1, with 7 bases that match TRBD1. This CDR3 contains 14 residues. V trimming: 1 base; J trimming: 7 bases; junction bases outside the gene matches: 6. The CDR3 DNA reads as TGTGCCAGCAGTTTAGAGGGGGCGCTGAGTGAAGCTTTCTTT. It yields the protein CASSLEGALSEAFF.

CDR3 in amino acids: CASSVQLSTDTQYF. CDR3 bases: TGTGCCAGCAGCGTACAACTTAGCACAGATACGCAGTATTTT. The V and J genes are TRBV9 and TRBJ2-3, with D unclear. Trimming stripped 1 base from V and 0 bases from J, with 6 bases between. This CDR3 spans 14 amino acids. The germline CDR1 and CDR2 sequences are SGDLS and YYNGEE.

The genes are TRBV7-9 and TRBJ2-7; D tentatively fits TRBD1 or TRBD2 (5 bases each). V dropped 3 bases and J dropped 0 bases, with 12 bases sitting between them. Germline-derived CDR1 and CDR2 are SEHNR and FQNEAQ (reference sequence). The CDR3 is 15 amino acids. As DNA, the CDR3 is TGTGCCAGCAGCTTTAAAAGGGACCACTCCTACGAGCAGTACTTC. Its translation: CASSFKRDHSYEQYF.

Only a few counts were recorded for this clonotype. The gene calls are TRBV18 and TRBJ1-2; D is ambiguous. The CDR3 sequence is 14 residues long. In germline, CDR1 is KGHSH, CDR2 LQKENI. Trimming left V 0 bases short and J 3 bases short, with 8 bases between. The CDR3 bases are TGTGCCAGCTCACCACCGGGCAGAGACTATGGCTACACCTTC. Translated: CASSPPGRDYGYTF.

This clonotype was counted between two and nine times. The V call is TRBV7-3, the J call TRBJ2-2; D may match TRBD1 or TRBD2 (5 bases each). The CDR3 loop spans 17 amino acids. In germline, CDR1 is SGHTA, CDR2 FQGTGA. V dropped 5 bases and J dropped 3 bases, with 19 bases sitting between them. The CDR3 bases are TGTGCCAGCAGCCGGGGACCCCCCGGAAGGGACACCGGGGAGCTGTTTTTT. Its translation: CASSRGPPGRDTGELFF.

CDR3 nucleotides: TGTGCCAGCTCCCCCCGGGGTCGAGACAATCAGCCCCAGCATTTT. The encoded protein is CASSPRGRDNQPQHF. The genes are TRBV27 and TRBJ1-5; D uncertain. The CDR3 runs 15 residues. Trimming removed 8 bases from V and 3 bases from J, with 17 bases in between. Germline V gene lookup returns CDR1 MNHEY and CDR2 SMNVEV (reference sequence).

In its sample, this clonotype was seen many times. The gene calls are TRBV20-1 and TRBJ1-2; 9 bases align to TRBD1. Germline loops: CDR1 DFQATT, CDR2 SNEGSKA (reference sequence). V was pared by 5 bases and J by 1 base, with 8 bases of the junction left unmatched. The CDR3 spans 15 residues. The DNA for the CDR3 is TGCAGTGCTGTCCCAACAGGGGGCGATAACTATGGCTACACCTTC. This sequence encodes CSAVPTGGDNYGYTF.